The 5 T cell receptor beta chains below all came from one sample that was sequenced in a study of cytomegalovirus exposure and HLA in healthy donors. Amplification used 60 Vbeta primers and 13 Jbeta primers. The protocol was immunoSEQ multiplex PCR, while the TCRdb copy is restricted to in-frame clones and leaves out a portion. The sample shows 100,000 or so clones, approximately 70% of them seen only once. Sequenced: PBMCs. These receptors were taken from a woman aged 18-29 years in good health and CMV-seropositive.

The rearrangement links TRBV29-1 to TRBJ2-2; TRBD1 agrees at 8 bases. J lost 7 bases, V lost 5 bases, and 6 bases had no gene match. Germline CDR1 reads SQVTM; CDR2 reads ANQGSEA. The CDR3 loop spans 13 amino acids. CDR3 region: CSVRTGSNGELFF. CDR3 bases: TGCAGCGTTAGGACAGGGTCGAACGGGGAGCTGTTTTTT.

CDR3 sequence: CASRPGQENTEAFF. The CDR3 DNA follows: TGTGCCAGCAGACCGGGACAGGAAAACACTGAAGCTTTCTTT. The chain is built from TRBV6-5 and TRBJ1-1; 8 nucleotides agree with TRBD1. Germline V gene lookup returns CDR1 MNHEY and CDR2 SVGAGI. The CDR3 spans 14 residues. V gave up 6 bases and J gave up 2 bases; unmatched junction bases: 5.

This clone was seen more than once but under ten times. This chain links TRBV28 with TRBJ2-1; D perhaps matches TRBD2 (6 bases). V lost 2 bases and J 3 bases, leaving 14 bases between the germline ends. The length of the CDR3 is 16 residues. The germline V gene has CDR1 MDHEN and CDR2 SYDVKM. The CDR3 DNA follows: TGTGCCAGCAGTTTAGCGTCGGGGACTTTCTACAATGAGCAGTTCTTC. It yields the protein CASSLASGTFYNEQFF. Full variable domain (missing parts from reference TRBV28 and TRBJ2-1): DVKVTQSSRYLVKRTGEKVFLECVQDMDHENMFWYRQDPGLGLRLIYFSYDVKMKEKGDIPEGYSVSREKKERFSLILESASTNQTSMYLCASSLASGTFYNEQFFGPGTRLTVL.

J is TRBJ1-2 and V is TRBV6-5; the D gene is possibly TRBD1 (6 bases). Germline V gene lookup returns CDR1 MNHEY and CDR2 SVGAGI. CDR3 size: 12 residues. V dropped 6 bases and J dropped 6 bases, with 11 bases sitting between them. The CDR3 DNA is TGTGCCAGCAGGAAGGGGGACCATGGCTACACCTTC. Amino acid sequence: CASRKGDHGYTF.

CDR3 residues: CASLTGPSFYGYTF. DNA for the CDR3: TGTGCCAGCCTGACAGGCCCCTCCTTCTATGGCTACACCTTC. The chain links TRBV28 to TRBJ1-2; a possible D gene is TRBD1 (6 bases). Looked up from germline, CDR1 is MDHEN and CDR2 is SYDVKM. The CDR3 runs 14 residues. V lost 8 bases, J lost 4 bases, and 17 bases lay in between.